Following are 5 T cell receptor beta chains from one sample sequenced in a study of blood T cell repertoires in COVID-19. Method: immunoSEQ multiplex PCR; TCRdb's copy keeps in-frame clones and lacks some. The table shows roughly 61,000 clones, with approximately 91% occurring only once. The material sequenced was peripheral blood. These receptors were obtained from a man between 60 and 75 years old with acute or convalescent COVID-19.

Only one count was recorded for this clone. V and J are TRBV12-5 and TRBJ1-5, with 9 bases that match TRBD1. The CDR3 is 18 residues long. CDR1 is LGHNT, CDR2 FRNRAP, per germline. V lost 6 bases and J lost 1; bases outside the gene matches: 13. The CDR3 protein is CASGEDRGGLASNQPQHF. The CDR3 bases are TGTGCTAGTGGGGAGGACAGGGGAGGGCTCGCAAGCAATCAGCCCCAGCATTTT. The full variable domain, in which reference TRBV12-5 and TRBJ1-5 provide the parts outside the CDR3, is DARVTQTPRHKVTEMGQEVTMRCQPILGHNTVFWYRQTMMQGLELLAYFRNRAPLDDSGMPKDRFSAEMPDATLATLKIQPSEPRDSAVYFCASGEDRGGLASNQPQHFGDGTRLSIL.

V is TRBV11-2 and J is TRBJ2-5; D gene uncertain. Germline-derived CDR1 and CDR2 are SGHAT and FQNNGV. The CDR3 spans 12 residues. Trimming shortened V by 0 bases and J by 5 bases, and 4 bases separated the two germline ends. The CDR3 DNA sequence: TGTGCCAGCAGCTTAGATCTTGAGACCCAGTACTTC. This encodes CASSLDLETQYF. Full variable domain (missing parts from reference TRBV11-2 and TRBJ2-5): EAGVAQSPRYKIIEKRQSVAFWCNPISGHATLYWYQQILGQGPKLLIQFQNNGVVDDSQLPKDRFSAERLKGVDSTLKIQPAKLEDSAVYLCASSLDLETQYFGPGTRLLVL.

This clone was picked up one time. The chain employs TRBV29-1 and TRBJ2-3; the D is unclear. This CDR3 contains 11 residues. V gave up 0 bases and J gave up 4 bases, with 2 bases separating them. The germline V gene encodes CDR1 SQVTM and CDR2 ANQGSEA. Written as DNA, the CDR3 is TGCAGCGTTGAAGACTCAGATACGCAGTATTTT. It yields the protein CSVEDSDTQYF.

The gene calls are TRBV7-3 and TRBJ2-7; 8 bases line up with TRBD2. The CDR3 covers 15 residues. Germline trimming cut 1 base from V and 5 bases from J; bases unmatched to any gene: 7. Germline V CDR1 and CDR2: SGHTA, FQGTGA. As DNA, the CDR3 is TGTGCCAGCAGCTTAAGGTACAGCGGGAGAGACGAGCAGTACTTC. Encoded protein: CASSLRYSGRDEQYF.

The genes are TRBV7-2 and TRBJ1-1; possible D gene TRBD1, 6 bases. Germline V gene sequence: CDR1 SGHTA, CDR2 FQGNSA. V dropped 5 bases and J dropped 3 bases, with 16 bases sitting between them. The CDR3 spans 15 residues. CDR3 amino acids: CASSPSRQVYTEAFF. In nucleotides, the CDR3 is TGTGCCAGCAGCCCCTCTCGACAGGTTTACACTGAAGCTTTCTTT.